These T cell receptor beta chains were read from a single sample in a study of CD8+CD57+ T cells in acquired aplastic anemia. TCRdb processed the reads anew with MiXCR; each CDR3 protein has one entry. The sample has about 160,000 distinct CDR3 sequences; around 48% are singletons. The sequenced material came from sorted CD4+, CD8+, or CD8+CD57+ T cells (not recorded which) from PBMCs. These receptor sequences come from a human donor with aplastic anemia. Both conserved end residues are part of each CDR3. D genes are given only for firm matches. Part of the rows lack a size; the others show once, few, many or a class for expanded clones.

v_gene	d_gene	abundance	j_gene	CDR3nt	CDR3aa
TRBV2	TRBD1	-	TRBJ2-7	TGTGCCAGCAGACCCGAGGGGGCCCTACCCTACGAGCAGTACTTC	CASRPEGALPYEQYF
TRBV9	TRBD2	many	TRBJ2-2	TGTGCCAGCAGCCGGGGGAGGGGAACCGGGGAGCTGTTTTTT	CASSRGRGTGELFF
TRBV4-2	TRBD1	-	TRBJ1-2	TGTGCCAGCAGCCAAGAAGATCGACAGGGAGGCGGCTACACCTTC	CASSQEDRQGGGYTF
TRBV19	-	-	TRBJ2-7	TGTGCCAGTAGTTTAGGCGGGACAGACGAGCACTACGAGCAGTACTTC	CASSLGGTDEHYEQYF
TRBV20-1	-	many	TRBJ1-2	TGCAGTGCTGACGGGCTCGGGGAGGGGGGAGAAGAGTGGTATGGCTACACCTTC	CSADGLGEGGEEWYGYTF
TRBV7-9	TRBD2	-	TRBJ2-7	TGTGCCAGCAGCTTAGCTAGCGGGGGGGCCGAGCAGTACTTC	CASSLASGGAEQYF
TRBV25-1	-	few	TRBJ1-4	TGTGCCAGCAGTGAACGGGGGGTTGGGGAAAAACTGTTTTTT	CASSERGVGEKLFF
TRBV20-1	-	-	TRBJ1-4	TGCAGTGCTATTTTCGCGGACAGCAATGAAAAACTGTTTTTT	CSAIFADSNEKLFF
TRBV2	-	once	TRBJ2-7	TGTGCCAGCAGGGCAGGGAATGAGCAGTACTTC	CASRAGNEQYF
TRBV7-7	-	once	TRBJ2-2	TGTGCTAGCAGCTTAACGGGGGCCGGGGAGCTGTTTTTT	CASSLTGAGELFF
TRBV12-3/TRBV12-4	-	-	TRBJ2-3	TGTGCCAGCAGTCCGTTTAGCGCACCTAGCACAGATACGCAGTATTTT	CASSPFSAPSTDTQYF
TRBV7-2	TRBD1	-	TRBJ2-7	TGTGCCAGCGCCGAAACCGGGACAGGGGTCCACGAGCAGTACTTC	CASAETGTGVHEQYF
TRBV19	TRBD1	once	TRBJ1-4	TGTGCCAGTAGTATATTTTCCGGGACAGTTAATGAAAAACTGTTTTTT	CASSIFSGTVNEKLFF
TRBV30	TRBD2	-	TRBJ2-2	TGTGCCTGGAGTCGGGGACTAGAAAACACCGGGGAGCTGTTTTTT	CAWSRGLENTGELFF
TRBV9	-	-	TRBJ1-1	TGTGCCAGCAGCGCCTCAGGAGTGGAAGCTTTCTTT	CASSASGVEAFF
TRBV29-1	TRBD1	-	TRBJ2-1	TGCAGCGTCCCCGACAGGGGGCAGCAGGGTGAGCAGTTCTTC	CSVPDRGQQGEQFF
TRBV20-1	-	many	TRBJ1-4	TGCAGTGCTAGAAGTAAGGTCAATGAAAAACTGTTTTTT	CSARSKVNEKLFF
TRBV20-1	TRBD1	-	TRBJ2-7	TGCAGTGCTTCCCATGGGACAGCTTACGAGCAGTACTTC	CSASHGTAYEQYF
TRBV30	TRBD1	many	TRBJ1-6	TGTGCCTGGATGGCTGCCGGGACAGGGAATTCACCCCTCCACTTT	CAWMAAGTGNSPLHF
TRBV18	-	few	TRBJ2-1	TGTGCCAGCTCACCATCCCGAAATGAGCAGTTCTTC	CASSPSRNEQFF
TRBV24-1	-	many	TRBJ2-3	TGTGCCACCAGTGATTCCGGTCAGGCGACAGATACGCAGTATTTT	CATSDSGQATDTQYF
TRBV20-1	-	-	TRBJ1-2	TGCAGTGCTAGAGATAAAGTTACAGCTAACTATGGCTACACCTTC	CSARDKVTANYGYTF
TRBV30	TRBD1	-	TRBJ1-1	TGTGCCTGGAAAGGTCAGGGGGGTACTGAAGCTTTCTTT	CAWKGQGGTEAFF
TRBV5-4	TRBD1	many	TRBJ1-2	TGTGCCAGCAGCTGGACAGGGGTAGATGGCTACACCTTC	CASSWTGVDGYTF
TRBV11-2	-	once	TRBJ1-4	TGTGCCAGCAGCTTAAAACCGGGGGGCGGGAGTGAAAAACTGTTTTTT	CASSLKPGGGSEKLFF
TRBV3-1	-	many	TRBJ1-2	TGTGCCAGCAGCTCAGATCTCTATGGCTACACCTTC	CASSSDLYGYTF
TRBV29-1	-	once	TRBJ1-2	TGCAGCGTTGAAGTAGGTCCGGGGACTGGCTACACCTTC	CSVEVGPGTGYTF
TRBV19	-	-	TRBJ1-6	TGTGCCACCGGACAGATTAAAAATTCACCCCTCCACTTT	CATGQIKNSPLHF
TRBV7-8	-	-	TRBJ1-1	TGTGCCAGCAGCGGACGGCCTGCTAGAAGGATGAACACTGAAGCTTTCTTT	CASSGRPARRMNTEAFF
TRBV7-3	TRBD1	-	TRBJ1-6	TGTGCCAGCAGCTTAAGAGGGGCCGGGACAGGGCCACCCCTCCACTTT	CASSLRGAGTGPPLHF
TRBV2	TRBD1	many	TRBJ1-5	TGTGCCAGCAGTGCAGGACAGGGGCAGCCCCAGCATTTT	CASSAGQGQPQHF
TRBV6-6	-	many	TRBJ2-7	TGTGCCAGCAGTTACCTAGCGATGTCCTACGAGCAGTACTTC	CASSYLAMSYEQYF
TRBV12-3/TRBV12-4	-	-	TRBJ1-5	TGTGCCAGCAGTCCCCAGGGATCTGGCAATCAGCCCCAGCATTTT	CASSPQGSGNQPQHF
TRBV10-3	-	-	TRBJ2-1	TGTGCCATCAGCAGTGGGTATCGGGCGAAGTTCTTC	CAISSGYRAKFF
TRBV19	TRBD1	few	TRBJ2-7	TGTGCCAGTACCAAAGGGACAGGGAGCTCCTACGAGCAGTACTTC	CASTKGTGSSYEQYF
TRBV20-1	TRBD2	-	TRBJ2-5	TGCAGTTTGGGACTAGCGGGAGCAGAGACCCAGTACTTC	CSLGLAGAETQYF
TRBV7-8	-	many	TRBJ1-2	TGTGCCAGCAGCTTAGTCGAGGAATATGGCTACACCTTC	CASSLVEEYGYTF
TRBV7-7	TRBD1	once	TRBJ1-5	TGTGCCAGCAGCGCCTGGGACAGGGATCAGCCCCAGCATTTT	CASSAWDRDQPQHF
TRBV19	-	many	TRBJ1-3	TGTGCCAGTAGTATTGGCCACTCTGGAAACACCATATATTTT	CASSIGHSGNTIYF
TRBV24-1	-	-	TRBJ1-2	TGTGCCACCAGTGATAGGGCGGAATTGACGGGCTACACCTTC	CATSDRAELTGYTF
TRBV20-1	-	many	TRBJ2-1	TGCAGTGCCAAGACCCTTCCTTCCTCCTACAATGAGCAGTTCTTC	CSAKTLPSSYNEQFF
TRBV4-3	-	-	TRBJ1-1	TGCGCCAGCAGCCAAGTTTCACGGCACACTGAAGCTTTCTTT	CASSQVSRHTEAFF
TRBV10-3	TRBD2	-	TRBJ2-7	TGTGCCATCAGTGAGTCGGCTAGCGGCGTCTACGAGCAGTACTTC	CAISESASGVYEQYF
TRBV19	-	-	TRBJ1-5	TGTGCCAGTAGTGGCAACAGGGGCAATCAGCCCCAGCATTTT	CASSGNRGNQPQHF
TRBV2	-	-	TRBJ1-5	TGTGCCAGCCAATCGGGGGGTAGGCCCAATCAGCCCCAGCATTTT	CASQSGGRPNQPQHF
TRBV24-1	TRBD2	-	TRBJ2-1	TGTGCCACCGCCTCTCAGCGGGAGGGCTCCTACAATGAGCAGTTCTTC	CATASQREGSYNEQFF
TRBV20-1	-	many	TRBJ1-1	TGCAGTGCTAGAGAATCAGGGCCGTTTCCCACTGAAGCTTTCTTT	CSARESGPFPTEAFF
TRBV2	TRBD1	-	TRBJ1-6	TGTGCCAGCAGCGGAGGACAGGCTAATTCACCCCTCCACTTT	CASSGGQANSPLHF